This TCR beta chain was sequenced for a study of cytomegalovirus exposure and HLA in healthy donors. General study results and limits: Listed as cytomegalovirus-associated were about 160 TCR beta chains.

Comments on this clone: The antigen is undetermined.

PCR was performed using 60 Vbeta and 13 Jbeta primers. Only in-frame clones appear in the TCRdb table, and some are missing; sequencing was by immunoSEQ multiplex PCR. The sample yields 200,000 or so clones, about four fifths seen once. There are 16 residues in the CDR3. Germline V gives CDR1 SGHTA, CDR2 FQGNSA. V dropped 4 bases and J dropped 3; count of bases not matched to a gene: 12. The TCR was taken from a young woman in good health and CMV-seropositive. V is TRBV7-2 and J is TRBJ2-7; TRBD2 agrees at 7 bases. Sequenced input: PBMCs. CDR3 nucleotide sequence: TGTGCCAGCAGCTCCTTTTGGCGGGGGAGGAACTACGAGCAGTACTTC. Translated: CASSSFWRGRNYEQYF.